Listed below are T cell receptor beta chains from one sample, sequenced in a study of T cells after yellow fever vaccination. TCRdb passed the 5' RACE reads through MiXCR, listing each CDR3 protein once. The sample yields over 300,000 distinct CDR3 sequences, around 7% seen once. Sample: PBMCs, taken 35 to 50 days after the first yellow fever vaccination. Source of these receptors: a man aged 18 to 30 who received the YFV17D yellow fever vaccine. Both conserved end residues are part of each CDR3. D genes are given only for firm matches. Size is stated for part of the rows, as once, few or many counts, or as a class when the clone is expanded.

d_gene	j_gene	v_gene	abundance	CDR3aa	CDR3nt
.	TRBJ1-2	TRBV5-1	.	CASSRGGGDLGGYTF	TGCGCCAGCAGCCGCGGCGGGGGCGACCTCGGGGGCTACACCTTC
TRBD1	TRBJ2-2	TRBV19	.	CASRGTGVAGELFF	TGTGCCAGTAGGGGGACAGGGGTAGCCGGGGAGCTGTTTTTT
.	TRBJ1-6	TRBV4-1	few	CASSHETGKSTNSPLHF	TGCGCCAGCAGCCACGAAACAGGGAAAAGCACTAATTCACCCCTCCACTTT
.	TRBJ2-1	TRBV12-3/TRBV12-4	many	CASTVIISSYNEQFF	TGTGCCAGCACCGTGATTATTAGCTCCTACAATGAGCAGTTCTTC
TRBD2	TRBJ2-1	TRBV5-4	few	CASSRTSGGDNEQFF	TGTGCCAGCAGCCGGACTAGCGGGGGGGACAATGAGCAGTTCTTC
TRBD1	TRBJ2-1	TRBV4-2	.	CASSQDGDSYNEQFF	TGTGCCAGCAGCCAAGATGGGGACAGTTACAATGAGCAGTTCTTC
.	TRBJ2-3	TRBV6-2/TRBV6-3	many	CASIPSHLGTQYF	TGTGCCAGCATTCCATCCCACTTAGGTACGCAGTATTTT
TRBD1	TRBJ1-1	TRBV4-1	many	CASSRIPGQMNTEAFF	TGCGCCAGCAGCCGGATACCGGGACAGATGAACACTGAAGCTTTCTTT
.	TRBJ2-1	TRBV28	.	CASSRLWAGNEQFF	TGTGCCAGCAGCCGGCTTTGGGCGGGAAATGAGCAGTTCTTC
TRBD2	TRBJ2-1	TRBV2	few	CASRERGAYNEQFF	TGTGCCAGCAGGGAGCGGGGGGCCTACAATGAGCAGTTCTTC
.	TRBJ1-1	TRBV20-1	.	CSTPVLNTEAFF	TGCAGCACCCCTGTACTAAACACTGAAGCTTTCTTT
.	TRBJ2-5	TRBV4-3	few	CASSLTDSGTQYF	TGCGCCAGCAGCCTTACCGATTCGGGGACCCAGTACTTC
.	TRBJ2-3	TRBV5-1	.	CASSPPGGTTDTQYF	TGCGCCAGCAGCCCCCCGGGGGGCACTACAGATACGCAGTATTTT
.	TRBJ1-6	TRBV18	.	CASSPKNNEASPLHF	TGTGCCAGCTCACCTAAAAATAACGAGGCTTCACCCCTCCACTTT
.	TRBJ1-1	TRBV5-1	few	CASREGHFLPEAFF	TGCGCCAGCAGAGAGGGACACTTTCTCCCTGAAGCTTTCTTT
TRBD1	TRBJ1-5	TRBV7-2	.	CASSFAPIRQGGNQPQHF	TGTGCCAGCAGCTTTGCCCCAATCAGACAGGGTGGTAATCAGCCCCAGCATTTT
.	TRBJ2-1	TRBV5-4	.	CASSPPEQLGEQFF	TGTGCCAGCAGCCCGCCGGAGCAGCTCGGTGAGCAGTTCTTC
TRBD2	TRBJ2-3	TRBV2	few	CASSGNSGGPDTQYF	TGTGCCAGCAGTGGAAATAGCGGGGGCCCAGATACGCAGTATTTT
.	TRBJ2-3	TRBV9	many	CASSVQLAGTDTQYF	TGTGCCAGCAGCGTGCAACTAGCTGGCACAGATACGCAGTATTTT
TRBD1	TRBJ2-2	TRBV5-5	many	CASSRTGTGDLGELFF	TGTGCCAGCAGCAGGACCGGGACAGGGGACTTGGGGGAGCTGTTTTTT
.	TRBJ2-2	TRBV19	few	CATLGLAGNTGELFF	TGTGCCACCCTCGGGCTGGCGGGAAACACCGGGGAGCTGTTTTTT
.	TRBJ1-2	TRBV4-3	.	CASSQDRGSGYGYTF	TGCGCCAGCAGCCAAGATCGGGGGTCGGGCTATGGCTACACCTTC
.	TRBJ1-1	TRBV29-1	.	CSVERTEHTEAFF	TGCAGCGTTGAACGTACGGAGCACACTGAAGCTTTCTTT
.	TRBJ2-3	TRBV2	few	CASSSRQWGTDTQYF	TGTGCCAGCAGTTCACGACAGTGGGGCACAGATACGCAGTATTTT
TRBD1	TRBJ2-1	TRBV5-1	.	CASSLGQGPGDEQFF	TGCGCCAGCAGCTTGGGACAGGGGCCAGGGGATGAGCAGTTCTTC
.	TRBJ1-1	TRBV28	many	CASTSQGVNTEAFF	TGTGCCAGCACCTCACAGGGCGTGAACACTGAAGCTTTCTTT
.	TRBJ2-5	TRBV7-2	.	CASSISRAPRGETQYF	TGTGCCAGCAGCATCAGCCGGGCCCCACGGGGAGAGACCCAGTACTTC
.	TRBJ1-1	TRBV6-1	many	CASRADRGNTEAFF	TGTGCCAGCCGCGCCGATCGGGGGAACACTGAAGCTTTCTTT
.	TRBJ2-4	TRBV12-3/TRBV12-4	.	CASRRGTGLAKNIQYF	TGTGCCAGCAGGCGGGGGACAGGCCTAGCCAAAAACATTCAGTACTTC
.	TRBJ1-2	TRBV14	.	CASSPSWGHGYTF	TGTGCCAGCAGCCCGTCGTGGGGACATGGCTACACCTTC
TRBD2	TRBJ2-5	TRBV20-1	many	CSASPSGASETQYF	TGCAGTGCTAGCCCTAGCGGGGCCTCAGAGACCCAGTACTTC
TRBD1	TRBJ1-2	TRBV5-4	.	CASSAYRGRVGDGYTF	TGTGCCAGCAGCGCATACAGGGGGCGTGTGGGGGATGGCTACACCTTC
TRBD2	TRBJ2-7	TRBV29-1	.	CSVEDAGGRSYEQYF	TGCAGCGTTGAAGACGCGGGGGGCCGCTCCTACGAGCAGTACTTC
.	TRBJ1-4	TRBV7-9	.	CASSLRVEKLFF	TGTGCCAGCAGCTTAAGGGTTGAAAAACTGTTTTTT
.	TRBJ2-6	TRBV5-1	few	CASSTTGSSGANVLTF	TGCGCCAGCTCTACTACAGGGAGCTCTGGGGCCAACGTCCTGACTTTC
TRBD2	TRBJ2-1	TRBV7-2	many	CASSLGGGLVEQFF	TGTGCCAGCAGCTTAGGCGGGGGTCTTGTTGAGCAGTTCTTC
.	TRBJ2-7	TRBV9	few	CASSASTYEQYF	TGTGCCAGCAGCGCATCCACCTACGAGCAGTACTTC
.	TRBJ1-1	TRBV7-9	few	CASSPWTGATEAFF	TGTGCCAGCAGCCCGTGGACGGGGGCCACTGAAGCTTTCTTT
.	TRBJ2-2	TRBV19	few	CASSIVSNGELFF	TGTGCCAGTAGTATAGTTTCAAACGGGGAGCTGTTTTTT